Below, 5 T cell receptor beta chains from the same sample are listed, as sequenced in a study of T cells in Graves' hyperthyroidism and ophthalmopathy. Amplified TCR beta CDR3 regions came from RNA transcripts. Carried out on the TCR CDR3, a first-round RT-PCR used the HTBI primer set. TCRdb passed the multiplex PCR reads through MiXCR, listing each CDR3 protein once. This repertoire shows 300,000 to 350,000 distinct CDR3 sequences, approximately 22% found once; its top ten account for 50%. The sequencing input was blood. The receptors stem from a woman aged 45-59 years with Graves' hyperthyroidism.

The CDR3 bases are TGTGCCAGCAGTTACGATCCCACGGGCGGCTACACCTTC. As protein: CASSYDPTGGYTF. J is TRBJ1-2 and V is TRBV6-6; D ambiguous. The length of the CDR3 is 13 residues. CDR1 is MNHNY and CDR2 is SVGAGI in the germline V gene (reference sequence). Trimming cost V 2 bases and J 8 bases, with 12 bases left between them.

This clonotype was counted only a few times. The chain carries TRBV6-4 and TRBJ2-5; TRBD2 might be the D (6 bases). The CDR3 extends over 16 amino acids. V was trimmed by 0 bases and J by 1 base, leaving 12 bases between them. Germline V gene data show CDR1 as MRHNA and CDR2 as SNTAGT. For the CDR3, the DNA is TGTGCCAGCAGTGACTCCTCGGGGGTTTCCCAAGAGACCCAGTACTTC. Translating it yields CASSDSSGVSQETQYF.

V usage is TRBV29-1 and J usage is TRBJ2-1; the match to TRBD1 covers 11 bases. The V segment lost 5 bases and the J segment 3 bases; nucleotides outside the gene matches: 3. The CDR3 runs 14 residues. CDR1 is SQVTM, CDR2 ANQGSEA, per germline. The CDR3: CSVRTGGSYNEQFF. The CDR3 DNA follows: TGCAGCGTTCGGACAGGGGGCAGCTACAATGAGCAGTTCTTC.

The chain recombines TRBV5-1 with TRBJ1-6; 10 bases match TRBD1. The trim removed 2 bases at V and 10 bases at J, leaving 6 bases unmatched. Germline V gives CDR1 SGHRS, CDR2 YFSETQ. The CDR3 has 15 residues. CDR3 DNA: TGCGCCAGCAGCTTTTCGGGACAGGGGCGGTCACCCCTCCACTTT. As protein: CASSFSGQGRSPLHF.

DNA for the CDR3: TGCAGTGCTAGTAAGGGAGCTGGGGCCAACGTCCTGACTTTC. It translates to CSASKGAGANVLTF. The chain employs TRBV20-1 and TRBJ2-6; D may be TRBD2 (5 bases). Looked up from germline, CDR1 is DFQATT and CDR2 is SNEGSKA (reference sequence). The CDR3 sequence is 14 residues long. The V gene lost 3 bases and the J gene lost 2 bases, with 8 bases spanning the gap.